What follows are 8 T cell receptor beta chains derived from one specimen sequenced in a study of blood T cells in healthy people across ages. Combining a sample-barcoded 5' primer with a J-beta primer mix, a second PCR ran for roughly 7 to 12 cycles. TCRdb reprocessed the 5' RACE reads with MiXCR, giving one entry per CDR3 protein. This sample has some 1,800,000 distinct CDR3 sequences, with about two fifths found just once. Sequenced material: blood. These receptors were obtained from a human donor in good health.

The chain joins TRBV6-5 to TRBJ1-4; D is unresolved. Germline values: CDR1 MNHEY, CDR2 SVGAGI. The CDR3 extends over 16 amino acids. Trimming stripped 4 bases from V and 0 bases from J, with 12 bases between. The CDR3 nucleotides read TGTGCCAGCAGTTCCGACTTGGCGGCAACTAATGAAAAACTGTTTTTT. Translating it yields CASSSDLAATNEKLFF.

This clonotype has only a few counts. The chain carries TRBV5-1 and TRBJ2-6; TRBD1 aligns across 9 bases. The CDR3 is made up of 21 amino acids. Per germline, CDR1 SGHRS and CDR2 YFSETQ. The ends lost 5 bases at V and 3 bases at J; junction bases unmatched: 21. CDR3 in DNA: TGCGCCAGCAGTCAATTTTTGCTACAGGGACAGGGAAAATATGGGGCCAACGTCCTGACTTTC. This translates into CASSQFLLQGQGKYGANVLTF. The complete variable domain, with remaining parts taken from reference TRBV5-1 and TRBJ2-6, reads KAGVTQTPRYLIKTRGQQVTLSCSPISGHRSVSWYQQTPGQGLQFLFEYFSETQRNKGNFPGRFSGRQFSNSRSEMNVSTLELGDSALYLCASSQFLLQGQGKYGANVLTFGAGSRLTVL.

At least ten counts were recorded for this clonotype. The chain links TRBV7-2 to TRBJ2-1; TRBD1 aligns across 7 bases. CDR3 length: 16 amino acids. The germline CDR1 and CDR2 sequences are SGHTA and FQGNSA. V lost 5 bases, J lost 4 bases, and 11 bases stayed unmatched. CDR3 coding DNA: TGTGCCAGCAGCGCCGGGGACAGTACCTCTTACAATGAGCAGTTCTTC. Protein product: CASSAGDSTSYNEQFF.

The chain carries TRBV18 and TRBJ1-4; possibly TRBD1 for D (6 bases). Germline V gene data show CDR1 as KGHSH and CDR2 as LQKENI. The CDR3 has 13 residues. V was shortened by 9 bases and J by 3 bases, with 11 bases between the two germline ends. The CDR3, as DNA: TGTGCCAGTCACAGGGATGCTAATGAAAAACTGTTTTTT. Translation: CASHRDANEKLFF.

In this sample, this clonotype turned up a few times. The rearrangement uses TRBV12-3 or TRBV12-4 and TRBJ2-1; D may be TRBD1 (6 bases). The V gene lost 6 bases and the J gene lost 8 bases, with 14 bases spanning the gap. The CDR3 runs 13 residues. CDR3 region: CASSKTYRDEQFF. CDR3 DNA sequence: TGTGCCAGCAGCAAGACCTACAGGGATGAGCAGTTCTTC.

This clonotype was seen a few times. The CDR3 DNA sequence: TGCGCCAGCAGCTTGGACGGTAGAGGAGCCAATGAGCAGTTCTTC. The encoded protein is CASSLDGRGANEQFF. The chain links TRBV5-1 to TRBJ2-1; D unresolved. The CDR3 is made up of 15 amino acids. V was pared by 0 bases and J by 6 bases, with 13 bases between. CDR1 SGHRS and CDR2 YFSETQ come from the germline V gene.

This chain joins TRBV20-1 and TRBJ1-2; the D is unclear. CDR1 and CDR2 from the germline V gene are DFQATT and SNEGSKA (reference sequence). This CDR3 is built from 16 residues. V shed 6 bases and J shed 6 bases, with 26 bases lying between them. The CDR3, as DNA: TGCAGTGCCAGCCGGACGGGGAGGCAAGGGTTTGATGGCTACACCTTC. It encodes CSASRTGRQGFDGYTF.

This clonotype was seen many times. V gene TRBV6-2 or TRBV6-3 combines with J gene TRBJ2-4, with 8 bases lining up with TRBD2. V was clipped by 6 bases and J by 3 bases; unmatched bases: 10. Germline loops: CDR1 MNHEY, CDR2 SVGEGT. The CDR3 consists of 16 residues. The CDR3 DNA reads as TGTGCCAGCAGGCCGGGACTAGATCCCATCAAAAACATTCAGTACTTC. Its protein is CASRPGLDPIKNIQYF.